The entry that follows covers one T cell receptor (beta chain) sequence. Its target is unknown. These data come from a study of cytomegalovirus exposure and HLA in healthy donors. Study-level background: An earlier analysis identified 120 million or so unique TCR beta sequences in about 179 million T cells.

Overall study findings and caveats: V- and J-gene trimming of TCR beta was linked (in a later analysis) to a missense DCLRE1C variant. Across donors, presence/absence analyses took sequencing depth to be roughly uniform. Upon later analysis, TCR association rates were observed to vary by HLA locus, being highest for DRB1 and lowest for HLA-C.

13 Jbeta primers and 60 Vbeta primers were used for the PCR. The repertoire was sequenced with immunoSEQ multiplex PCR; TCRdb's copy has only in-frame clones and lacks some. The sample lists under 200,000 clones; around three quarters were seen once. The sequence came from a woman in her thirties or forties in good health and CMV-seronegative. The specimen sequenced was PBMCs.

CDR3 amino acids: CASSETTSGNTIYF. CDR3 DNA sequence: TGTGCCAGCAGCGAAACAACCTCTGGAAACACCATATATTTT. This chain joins TRBV7-9 and TRBJ1-3; D gene ambiguous. The CDR3 is 14 residues long. The germline CDR1 and CDR2 sequences are SEHNR and FQNEAQ (reference sequence). Trimming left V 5 bases short and J 0 bases short, with 8 bases between.